Following are 10 T cell receptor beta chains from one sample sequenced in a study of Graves' ophthalmopathy and Graves' hyperthyroidism. Amplification of TCR beta CDR3 regions used RNA transcripts. Second-round multiplex PCR followed a first-round RT-PCR using HTBI primers. One entry per CDR3 protein, called by TCRdb with MiXCR from the multiplex PCR reads. This sample has approximately 160,000 distinct CDR3 sequences; roughly two fifths occur once, and the top ten carry around 8.9%. The specimen sequenced was peripheral blood. The receptor source for this set is a man aged 30-40 years with Graves' ophthalmopathy.

Many counts were recorded for this clonotype. The chain has TRBV5-1 and TRBJ2-6; D call uncertain. There are 15 residues in the CDR3. Germline values: CDR1 SGHRS, CDR2 YFSETQ. The ends were cut back, 4 bases at V and 0 bases at J, with 8 bases in the middle. The CDR3 region has the DNA TGCGCCAGCAGCCCCACACACTCTGGGGCCAACGTCCTGACTTTC. Translated, it gives CASSPTHSGANVLTF. Drawing the rest from reference TRBV5-1 and TRBJ2-6, the complete variable domain is KAGVTQTPRYLIKTRGQQVTLSCSPISGHRSVSWYQQTPGQGLQFLFEYFSETQRNKGNFPGRFSGRQFSNSRSEMNVSTLELGDSALYLCASSPTHSGANVLTFGAGSRLTVL.

A few counts support this clonotype. The genes are TRBV7-2 and TRBJ1-2; no firm D call. V was clipped by 1 base and J by 0 bases, with 9 bases between them. This CDR3 spans 15 amino acids. Germline values: CDR1 SGHTA, CDR2 FQGNSA. CDR3 residues: CASSLVGRTNYGYTF. The CDR3 DNA follows: TGTGCCAGCAGCTTAGTAGGCAGGACTAACTATGGCTACACCTTC. Supplemented by reference TRBV7-2 and TRBJ1-2, the full variable domain reads GAGVSQSPSNKVTEKGKDVELRCDPISGHTALYWYRQSLGQGLEFLIYFQGNSAPDKSGLPSDRFSAERTGGSVSTLTIQRTQQEDSAVYLCASSLVGRTNYGYTFGSGTRLTVV.

This clonotype appeared many times. J is TRBJ2-3 and V is TRBV7-8, with D hard to call. The CDR3 consists of 16 residues. V was cut by 4 bases and J by 3 bases, with 17 bases left in between. Germline V gives CDR1 SGHVS, CDR2 FQNEAQ. CDR3 region: CASSSGQNRWTDTQYF. CDR3 bases: TGTGCCAGCAGCTCAGGCCAGAATAGATGGACAGATACGCAGTATTTT.

V gene TRBV6-1 combines with J gene TRBJ2-5; 14 positions match TRBD2. With V trimmed by 7 bases and J by 9 bases, 4 bases remained unmatched. CDR1 and CDR2 (germline): MNHNS, SASEGT. The CDR3 is 13 amino acids. CDR3 sequence (DNA): TGTGCCAGCACGACTAGCGGGGGGGCTTCCCAGTACTTC. It specifies CASTTSGGASQYF.

This clonotype was detected many times. The chain employs TRBV6-1 and TRBJ2-5, with 7 bases lining up with TRBD1. From germline, CDR1 is MNHNS and CDR2 SASEGT. This CDR3 has 14 residues. Trimming took 0 bases from V and 5 from J; bases not matched to a gene: 3. The CDR3 DNA sequence: TGTGCCAGCAGTGAAGCAGGGGGCCGGGAGACCCAGTACTTC. This codes for CASSEAGGRETQYF.

This clonotype has a count of ten or more. The chain uses TRBV12-3 or TRBV12-4 and TRBJ1-5, with 7 bases that match TRBD1. The CDR3 is 14 residues long. The V and J ends lost 8 bases and 1 base, in that order; junction bases with no gene match: 5. The CDR3 coding sequence is TGTGCCAGCTACCTGACAGGGAGCAATCAGCCCCAGCATTTT. It codes for CASYLTGSNQPQHF.

This clonotype has ten or more counts. The gene calls are TRBV12-3 or TRBV12-4 and TRBJ1-1; 8 bases are a match to TRBD1. The CDR3 is made up of 14 amino acids. Trimming removed 3 bases from V and 4 bases from J; junction bases left unmatched: 4. The CDR3 loop reads CASSFFTGGTEAFF. The CDR3 bases are TGTGCCAGCAGTTTCTTTACAGGGGGCACTGAAGCTTTCTTT.

This clonotype has just one count. The chain carries TRBV19 and TRBJ1-2; D is undetermined. This CDR3 region has 13 residues. Germline V gives CDR1 LNHDA, CDR2 SQIVND (reference sequence). V was cut by 7 bases and J by 5 bases, with 14 bases left in between. The CDR3 DNA follows: TGTGCCAGTATCGGCCCTCTTTATTATGGCTACACCTTC. It codes for CASIGPLYYGYTF.

At least ten counts were recorded for this clonotype. The chain has TRBV30 and TRBJ2-7; D unresolved. This CDR3 contains 13 residues. Trimming took 2 bases from V and 6 from J, leaving 14 bases between them. CDR1 and CDR2 (germline): GTSNPN, SVGIG (reference sequence). The CDR3 region is CAWSFSPPSEQYF. As DNA, the CDR3 is TGTGCCTGGAGTTTCTCGCCGCCCAGCGAGCAGTACTTC.

The chain recombines TRBV7-2 with TRBJ2-5, with 11 bases identical to TRBD2. The ends lost 1 base at V and 5 bases at J; junction bases unmatched: 12. This CDR3 has 18 residues. Germline CDR1 is SGHTA and CDR2 is FQGNSA. Written as DNA, the CDR3 is TGTGCCAGCAGCTTAGGGCCGCTAGCGGGAGGTAATTCGGAGACCCAGTACTTC. It is translated as CASSLGPLAGGNSETQYF.